This TCR beta chain was observed in a study of CD8 T cells in Susac syndrome. Study observations and caveats: The study conceded that its TCR sequencing and HLA analysis involved relatively few individuals.

RNA in amounts of roughly 0.5 to 1 ug was reverse transcribed with random hexamers. MiXCR was run by TCRdb on the immunoSEQ multiplex PCR reads, yielding one entry per CDR3 protein. The sample shows roughly 140,000 distinct CDR3 sequences, 90% to 95% of them seen only once. A remark on this clonotype: Its specificity is not known.

Trimming shortened V by 3 bases and J by 2 bases, and 9 bases separated the two germline ends. In germline, CDR1 is MNHEY, CDR2 SMNVEV (reference sequence). This CDR3 has 14 residues. The chain carries TRBV27 and TRBJ2-3; D gene uncertain. Sequenced input: CD8+ T cells from PBMCs. The sequence was obtained from a human donor in good health. CDR3 loop: CASSFLPITDTQYF. CDR3 DNA: TGTGCCAGCAGTTTTCTACCGATCACAGATACGCAGTATTTT.